These 30 T cell receptor beta chains came from one sample sequenced in a study of CD8 T cells in Susac syndrome. The RNA input was roughly 0.45 to 1 ug, and it was reverse transcribed with random hexamers. MiXCR, applied by TCRdb to the immunoSEQ multiplex PCR reads, yields one record per CDR3 protein. The data hold 400,000 to 550,000 distinct CDR3 sequences, with around 83% observed a single time. Material for sequencing was CD8+ T cells from PBMCs. The receptor set was obtained from a human donor with multiple sclerosis.

The chain couples TRBV6-2 or TRBV6-3 to TRBJ2-3, with D unclear. The CDR3 runs 16 residues. Germline V gene lookup returns CDR1 MNHEY and CDR2 SVGEGT. Deletions cut 2 bases from V and 2 bases from J, with 14 bases between. CDR3 nucleotide sequence: TGTGCCAGCAGTTACAGACGGATCATCTTCACAGATACGCAGTATTTT. Protein product: CASSYRRIIFTDTQYF.

The chain combines TRBV7-9 with TRBJ2-2, with 7 bases matching TRBD2. V shed 6 bases, J shed 2 bases, and the junction held 3 bases outside the gene matches. There are 14 residues in the CDR3. CDR1 is SEHNR, CDR2 FQNEAQ, per germline (reference sequence). The CDR3 DNA follows: TGTGCCAGCAGAAGCGGGGAAAACACCGGGGAGCTGTTTTTT. It translates to CASRSGENTGELFF.

This chain joins TRBV28 and TRBJ2-7; either TRBD1 or TRBD2 may fit D (5 bases each). The CDR3 extends over 13 amino acids. The V and J ends lost 5 bases and 3 bases respectively, with 11 bases between them. Germline CDR1 MDHEN, CDR2 SYDVKM. DNA of the CDR3: TGTGCCAGCAGTCCGGGACGGAACTACGAGCAGTACTTC. Its protein is CASSPGRNYEQYF.

This rearrangement joins TRBV7-6 to TRBJ2-2; TRBD1 aligns across 8 bases. This CDR3 has 23 amino acids. V was clipped by 10 bases and J by 3 bases; unmatched bases: 34. CDR1 SGHVS and CDR2 FNYEAQ come from the germline V gene. CDR3 region: CATRSSNRDRPTSASSDTGELFF. The CDR3 nucleotides are TGTGCCACCCGGAGCTCAAATCGGGACAGGCCAACGTCGGCGTCTTCGGACACCGGGGAGCTGTTTTTT.

The chain couples TRBV4-1 to TRBJ2-5; D not resolved. The V and J ends lost 4 bases and 5 bases respectively, with 17 bases between them. Germline loops: CDR1 MGHRA, CDR2 YSYEKL. The CDR3 covers 15 residues. The CDR3, as DNA: TGCGCCAGCAGCCCCCGGGCCCTTGGGCCGGAGACCCAGTACTTC. This encodes CASSPRALGPETQYF.

This chain joins TRBV6-5 and TRBJ1-2; 9 nucleotides align to TRBD1. V dropped 2 bases and J dropped 7; count of bases not matched to a gene: 8. The germline gives CDR1 MNHEY, CDR2 SVGAGI. The CDR3 has 15 amino acids. The CDR3 reads CASSYTRTGVGGYTF. CDR3 DNA: TGTGCCAGCAGTTACACAAGGACAGGGGTTGGTGGCTACACCTTC.

The chain uses TRBV30 and TRBJ1-5; D may be TRBD1 (5 bases). Germline loops: CDR1 GTSNPN, CDR2 SVGIG (reference sequence). V dropped 0 bases and J dropped 4 bases, with 10 bases sitting between them. This CDR3 has 14 amino acids. CDR3 DNA: TGTGCCTGGAGTGTTGGGGCACCGAATCAGCCCCAGCATTTT. Translated: CAWSVGAPNQPQHF.

The CDR3 sequence: CASQGRGEGETQYF. Here the CDR3 DNA reads TGTGCCAGCCAGGGGCGGGGAGAGGGAGAGACCCAGTACTTC. V usage is TRBV2 and J usage is TRBJ2-5; the D gene could be TRBD1 or TRBD2 (6 bases each). The CDR3 covers 14 residues. V lost 8 bases, J lost 4 bases, and 17 bases lay in between. Germline V gene data show CDR1 as SNHLY and CDR2 as FYNNEI.

This clonotype was detected only once. V is TRBV28 and J is TRBJ2-2, with unresolved D. Germline CDR1 and CDR2: MDHEN and SYDVKM. The CDR3 runs to 11 residues. Trimming left V 7 bases short and J 7 bases short, with 7 bases between. The CDR3 DNA is TGTGCCAGCACCCGGGTCGGGGAGCTGTTTTTT. This sequence encodes CASTRVGELFF.

The V call is TRBV2, the J call TRBJ1-2, with D possibly being TRBD1 (5 bases). This CDR3 has 13 residues. V was clipped by 10 bases and J by 6 bases, with 18 bases between them. Germline V gene data show CDR1 as SNHLY and CDR2 as FYNNEI. The chain's CDR3 is CATTDTGFDGYTF. The CDR3 region has the DNA TGTGCCACTACCGATACAGGATTCGATGGCTACACCTTC.

V is TRBV9 and J is TRBJ2-1; no clear D gene. Trimming took 3 bases from V and 5 from J, leaving 9 bases between them. The CDR3 extends over 13 amino acids. CDR1 and CDR2 from the germline V gene are SGDLS and YYNGEE. CDR3 loop: CASSATSHNEQFF. CDR3 DNA sequence: TGTGCCAGCAGCGCCACCAGCCACAATGAGCAGTTCTTC.

This chain links TRBV12-3 or TRBV12-4 with TRBJ2-7; tentative D call: TRBD2 (6 bases). The CDR3 has 13 residues. Trimming took off 5 bases at V and 4 bases at J, with 12 bases between the two ends. The DNA for the CDR3 is TGTGCCAGCAGTCCGGGACTCTATTACGAGCAGTACTTC. Its translation is CASSPGLYYEQYF.

Remarks on this clonotype: Germline and junction disagree at one end, which may indicate a read error. The chain joins TRBV7-2 to TRBJ1-1; D might be TRBD1 (6 bases). CDR3 length: 13 amino acids. Germline-derived CDR1 and CDR2 are SGHTA and FQGNSA. In DNA form, the CDR3 reads TGTGCCAGCACCTGGACAGCGAACTCTGAAGCTTTCTTT. It translates to CASTWTANSEAFF.

The V gene is TRBV5-1, the J gene TRBJ2-1; D gene unclear. Trimming stripped 1 base from V and 0 bases from J, with 11 bases between. In germline, CDR1 is SGHRS, CDR2 YFSETQ. The CDR3 runs to 16 residues. The CDR3 DNA reads TGCGCCAGCAGCTTGAATGGCTATTCCTCCTACAATGAGCAGTTCTTC. It is translated as CASSLNGYSSYNEQFF.

V and J are TRBV6-5 and TRBJ1-2, with TRBD1 matching 10 bases. CDR1 is MNHEY, CDR2 SVGAGI, per germline. CDR3 length: 16 amino acids. Unmatched junction bases numbered 7, after V lost 0 bases and J lost 6 bases. The CDR3 spells CASSYSPDRGLDGYTF. The CDR3 DNA sequence: TGTGCCAGCAGTTACTCTCCTGACAGGGGGCTTGATGGCTACACCTTC.

This sequence joins TRBV4-1 and TRBJ2-7; no clear D gene. This CDR3 spans 13 amino acids. V was clipped by 0 bases and J by 4 bases, with 7 bases between them. Germline V gene lookup returns CDR1 MGHRA and CDR2 YSYEKL. The DNA of the CDR3 is TGCGCCAGCAGCCAAGAAAAAAGTTACGAGCAGTACTTC. Amino acids: CASSQEKSYEQYF.

The chain uses TRBV30 and TRBJ1-1; 8 bases line up with TRBD1. Germline V gene data show CDR1 as GTSNPN and CDR2 as SVGIG (reference sequence). With V trimmed by 3 bases and J by 3 bases, 9 bases remained unmatched. The CDR3 consists of 15 residues. CDR3 bases: TGTGCCTGGAGCCTTGGGGCAGGGGGCGACACTGAAGCTTTCTTT. The encoded protein is CAWSLGAGGDTEAFF. Variable domain in full (rest from reference TRBV30 and TRBJ1-1): SQTIHQWPATLVQPVGSPLSLECTVEGTSNPNLYWYRQAAGRGLQLLFYSVGIGQISSEVPQNLSASRPQDRQFILSSKKLLLSDSGFYLCAWSLGAGGDTEAFFGQGTRLTVV.

The V call is TRBV13, the J call TRBJ2-7, with TRBD1 as a possible D gene (6 bases). The CDR3 consists of 14 residues. The V end lost 3 bases, the J end lost 2 bases, and 11 bases lay between the germline ends. The germline CDR1 and CDR2 sequences are PRHDT and FYEKMQ (reference sequence). The CDR3 spells CASSFQGLAYEQYF. The DNA for the CDR3 is TGTGCCAGCAGCTTCCAGGGGCTAGCCTACGAGCAGTACTTC.

V usage is TRBV29-1 and J usage is TRBJ2-2; D gene ambiguous. The V gene's germline CDR1 is SQVTM and CDR2 ANQGSEA. The CDR3 is made up of 12 amino acids. V gave up 6 bases and J gave up 7 bases, with 12 bases separating them. Here the CDR3 reads CSVASRFGELFF. CDR3 coding DNA: TGCAGCGTGGCATCCCGGTTCGGGGAGCTGTTTTTT.

V is TRBV20-1 and J is TRBJ1-4; maybe TRBD1 (6 bases). V lost 6 bases and J lost 0, with 11 bases in between. The V gene's germline CDR1 is DFQATT and CDR2 SNEGSKA (reference sequence). CDR3 length: 14 residues. The DNA of the CDR3 is TGCAGTGCCCCGAGGGGGGCAACTAATGAAAAACTGTTTTTT. Translating gives CSAPRGATNEKLFF.

The J gene is TRBJ2-2, the V gene TRBV6-5; 16 positions agree with TRBD2. Germline-derived CDR1 and CDR2 are MNHEY and SVGAGI. J was trimmed by 5 bases and V by 4 bases; bases with no gene match: 7. The length of the CDR3 is 18 residues. The CDR3 nucleotides are TGTGCCAGCAGTTGGGGAGGGACTAGCGGGAGGGCGACCGGGGAGCTGTTTTTT. Residues: CASSWGGTSGRATGELFF.

V is TRBV4-1 and J is TRBJ2-3; weak D call: TRBD1 (8 bases). The V gene's germline CDR1 is MGHRA and CDR2 YSYEKL. CDR3 length: 15 residues. V was trimmed by 7 bases and J by 4 bases, leaving 18 bases between them. The DNA of the CDR3 is TGCGCCAGCACCGGACAGGGAGGGGGTGCAGATACGCAGTATTTT. Its translation is CASTGQGGGADTQYF.

The chain employs TRBV12-3 or TRBV12-4 and TRBJ1-2; the D is unclear. The V gene lost 1 base and the J gene lost 5 bases, with 17 bases spanning the gap. The CDR3 sequence is 16 residues long. DNA of the CDR3: TGTGCCAGCAGTTTAGTGGTTGGTGCACCCATATATGGCTACACCTTC. This translates into CASSLVVGAPIYGYTF.

This sequence joins TRBV28 and TRBJ2-1; D remains unclear. Deletions cut 2 bases from V and 2 bases from J, with 10 bases between. Germline CDR1 MDHEN, CDR2 SYDVKM. The CDR3 runs 15 residues. As DNA, the CDR3 is TGTGCCAGCAGTTTAGGCAGGTATCCCTACAATGAGCAGTTCTTC. It specifies CASSLGRYPYNEQFF. Full variable domain (rest looked up from reference TRBV28 and TRBJ2-1): DVKVTQSSRYLVKRTGEKVFLECVQDMDHENMFWYRQDPGLGLRLIYFSYDVKMKEKGDIPEGYSVSREKKERFSLILESASTNQTSMYLCASSLGRYPYNEQFFGPGTRLTVL.

The chain carries TRBV6-5 and TRBJ2-3; TRBD2 might be the D (6 bases). The CDR3 has 15 amino acids. Looked up from germline, CDR1 is MNHEY and CDR2 is SVGAGI. Trimming shortened V by 2 bases and J by 0 bases, and 9 bases separated the two germline ends. The CDR3 region is CASSYGSGSTDTQYF. In DNA, the CDR3 is TGTGCCAGCAGTTACGGTAGCGGTAGCACAGATACGCAGTATTTT.

J is TRBJ2-6 and V is TRBV7-3; 7 bases line up with TRBD1. CDR3 length: 17 residues. Trimming took 1 base from V and 2 from J; bases not matched to a gene: 5. Per germline, CDR1 SGHTA and CDR2 FQGTGA. CDR3 amino acids: CASSLSGGTAGANVLTF. In nucleotides, the CDR3 is TGTGCCAGCAGCTTAAGTGGTGGGACAGCTGGGGCCAACGTCCTGACTTTC.

The gene calls are TRBV15 and TRBJ2-2, with 7 nucleotides matching TRBD2. The CDR3 totals 14 residues. V shed 8 bases and J 1 base; nucleotides not matched to a gene: 4. Germline V gene lookup returns CDR1 LNHNV and CDR2 YYDKDF (reference sequence). The DNA for the CDR3 is TGTGCCACCGGCGCGGGGGTGAACACCGGGGAGCTGTTTTTT. It translates to CATGAGVNTGELFF.

This clonotype was recorded once. V gene TRBV24-1 combines with J gene TRBJ1-1; TRBD1 matches 9 bases. The J segment lost 3 bases and the V segment lost 8 bases, leaving 18 bases of the junction unmatched. From germline, CDR1 is KGHDR and CDR2 SFDVKD. This CDR3 region has 18 residues. CDR3 protein: CATTPGGDRGKEDTEAFF. The CDR3 DNA follows: TGTGCCACCACCCCCGGGGGAGACAGGGGGAAAGAGGACACTGAAGCTTTCTTT.

The rearrangement uses TRBV6-6 and TRBJ2-3; D assignment may be TRBD1 or TRBD2 (6 bases each). The CDR3 loop spans 16 amino acids. Trimming pared 2 bases from V and 1 base from J, leaving 13 bases between. Germline V lookup: CDR1 MNHNY, CDR2 SVGAGI (reference sequence). The CDR3 bases are TGTGCCAGCAGTTACGTACGGGGGCGGGGCACAGATACGCAGTATTTT. Protein sequence: CASSYVRGRGTDTQYF.

J is TRBJ2-3 and V is TRBV20-1; 7 nucleotides align to TRBD1. V lost 0 bases, J lost 2 bases, and 8 bases stayed unmatched. There are 16 residues in the CDR3. Germline V gives CDR1 DFQATT, CDR2 SNEGSKA (reference sequence). DNA for the CDR3: TGCAGTGCTAGAGATCCGGACAGGTTAACCACAGATACGCAGTATTTT. Protein product: CSARDPDRLTTDTQYF.